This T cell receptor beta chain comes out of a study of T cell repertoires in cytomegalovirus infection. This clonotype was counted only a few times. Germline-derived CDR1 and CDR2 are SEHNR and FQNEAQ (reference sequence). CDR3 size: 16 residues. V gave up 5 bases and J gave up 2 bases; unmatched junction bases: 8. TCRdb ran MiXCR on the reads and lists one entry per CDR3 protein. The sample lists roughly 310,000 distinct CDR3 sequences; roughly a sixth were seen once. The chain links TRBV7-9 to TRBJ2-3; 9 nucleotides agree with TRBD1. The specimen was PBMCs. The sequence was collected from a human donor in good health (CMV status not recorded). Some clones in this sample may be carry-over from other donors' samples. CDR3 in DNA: TGTGCCAGCAGCCGAACAGGGGGCCCCCCCACAGATACGCAGTATTTT. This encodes CASSRTGGPPTDTQYF.